A selection of T cell receptor beta chains follows, all from one sample in a study of blood T cell repertoires in COVID-19. The protocol was immunoSEQ multiplex PCR, while the TCRdb copy is restricted to in-frame clones and leaves out a portion. The sample yields about 340,000 clones, around 83% seen once. The material sequenced was peripheral blood. The source is a man aged 25-45 years with active or convalescent COVID-19. CDR3s include the opening cysteine and the closing phenylalanine or tryptophan. Each record gives: clone size, J gene, D gene, V gene, CDR3 protein, CDR3 DNA. D genes are given only for firm matches. Clone sizes are given selectively: once, few, many, or a class where the clone is expanded.

. TRBJ1-1 TRBD1 TRBV28 CASSLQGRTEAFF TGTGCCAGCAGCTTACAGGGGAGAACTGAAGCTTTCTTT
. TRBJ1-2 TRBD1 TRBV19 CASYRQGGFVSYGYTF TGTGCCAGTTATAGACAGGGGGGATTCGTTTCATATGGCTACACCTTC
. TRBJ2-3 TRBD2 TRBV7-2 CASSPGLAGGRGNTDTQYF TGTGCCAGCAGCCCGGGACTAGCGGGGGGCCGGGGCAACACAGATACGCAGTATTTT
. TRBJ2-5 . TRBV7-7 CASSPTRAQETQYF TGTGCCAGCAGCCCCACGCGGGCTCAAGAGACCCAGTACTTC
. TRBJ2-7 . TRBV2 CASSDRGVNEQYF TGTGCCAGCAGTGATCGGGGAGTGAACGAGCAGTACTTC
. TRBJ2-4 . TRBV9 CASSVEASGKNIQYF TGTGCCAGCAGCGTAGAGGCCAGCGGCAAAAACATTCAGTACTTC
. TRBJ1-5 TRBD1 TRBV19 CASSKPGEGGGQPQHF TGTGCCAGTAGTAAACCGGGAGAAGGGGGCGGGCAGCCCCAGCATTTT
. TRBJ1-4 . TRBV12-3/TRBV12-4 CASSFGEKLFF TGTGCCAGCAGTTTTGGCGAAAAACTGTTTTTT
. TRBJ1-1 . TRBV2 CASRGTGAEAFF TGTGCCAGCAGGGGAACAGGAGCTGAAGCTTTCTTT
once TRBJ2-7 . TRBV6-5 CASSGGTGLDF TGTGCCAGTTCGGGGGGGACAGGGCTAGACTTC
. TRBJ2-3 TRBD2 TRBV5-4 CASSLGPAGGTDTQYF TGTGCCAGCAGCTTGGGTCCAGCGGGAGGAACAGATACGCAGTATTTT
once TRBJ2-2 TRBD1 TRBV5-1 CASSRDRGTGELFF TGCGCCAGCAGCCGGGACAGGGGGACCGGGGAGCTGTTTTTT
few TRBJ1-6 TRBD1 TRBV19 CASGDRGDSPLHF TGTGCCAGTGGGGACAGGGGGGATTCACCCCTCCACTTT
few TRBJ2-2 TRBD1 TRBV7-2 CASSEDRGFTGELFF TGTGCCAGCAGCGAAGACAGGGGGTTCACCGGGGAGCTGTTTTTT
few TRBJ1-2 . TRBV18 CASSPSPANYGYTF TGTGCCAGCTCACCATCTCCCGCTAACTATGGCTACACCTTC
. TRBJ1-3 . TRBV28 CASSLAEGNTIYF TGTGCCAGCAGTTTGGCGGAGGGAAACACCATATATTTT